This T cell receptor (beta chain) was documented in a study of blood T cell repertoires in COVID-19. Study information: The origin of the acute and convalescent COVID-19 samples was the United States, Italy and Spain.

The length of the CDR3 is 13 residues. The germline V gene has CDR1 MNHEY and CDR2 SVGAGI. The V end lost 4 bases, the J end lost 2 bases, and 9 bases lay between the germline ends. Per the original methods: Amplification of reference gene primers was used by the study to estimate nucleated cell counts. The method was immunoSEQ multiplex PCR; TCRdb's version includes in-frame clones alone and lacks a portion of them. That table supplies the V and J calls and clone size; D and trimming were determined from the DNA. The sample holds about 220,000 clones, 60% to 85% seen once. The specimen was peripheral blood. The genes are TRBV6-5 and TRBJ2-7; D might be TRBD1 (5 bases). The TCR originated in a woman between 65 and 79 years old with acute or convalescent COVID-19. The CDR3 DNA follows: TGTGCCAGCAGTTTACAGGCCACCTACGAGCAGTACTTC. This gives the protein CASSLQATYEQYF.